Sequencing of this T cell receptor (beta chain) was carried out in a study of cytomegalovirus exposure and HLA in healthy donors. Turning to the study itself: For the approximately 390 genotyped donors, roughly 80% fell within the Caucasian-associated ancestry cluster.

Broader study findings: V- and J-gene trimming of TCR beta was linked (in a later analysis) to a missense DCLRE1C variant. In an earlier analysis, most TCR beta V segments were productive about 87% or about 30% of the time. HLA allele associations emerged for roughly 17,000 TCR beta sequences in a later analysis, at 0.05 false discovery rate.

The PCR had 60 Vbeta and 13 Jbeta primers. The method was immunoSEQ multiplex PCR; TCRdb's version includes in-frame clones alone and lacks a portion of them. The top ten hold 2% to 3% of the sample, which has about 140,000 clones, about 64% seen once. Trimming took off 3 bases at V and 4 bases at J, with 19 bases between the two ends. The CDR3 runs 16 residues. Germline values: CDR1 SNHLY, CDR2 FYNNEI. Regarding this clone: The antigen remains undetermined.

V usage is TRBV2 and J usage is TRBJ2-7; D may be TRBD2 (6 bases). The specimen was PBMCs. The sequence came from a middle-aged woman in good health and CMV-seronegative. CDR3 bases: TGTGCCAGCAGTGAGCGCGGGGACGGTAGTAGGTACGAGCAGTACTTC. Protein product: CASSERGDGSRYEQYF.